These 18 T cell receptor beta chains share one sample of origin, sequenced in a study of T-cell reconstitution after alpha-beta-depleted transplantation in children (dated by TCRdb to the mid-2010s). The sample's treatment or condition label is to be understood as: allogeneic hematopoietic cell transplantation with graft depleted of TCRalphabeta T cells and CD19 B cells. Library prep was done by PCR. Data came from an Illumina HiSeq 2500. To normalize quantification of the TCRbeta repertoire, the TCR libraries were built with molecular barcoding that relied on unique molecular identifiers. TCRdb applied fastp at Q25 and MiXCR to the public reads, then kept only in-frame beta chains. Each CDR3 protein appears once, grouped with its most common genes and DNA. Counted in this sample were approximately 190,000 distinct CDR3 sequences; about 8.7% of them appeared once. The ten largest clones add up to approximately 34% of the sample.

This sample comprised PBMCs, mostly from graft donor cells, obtained 360 days after TCRalphabeta/CD19-depleted stem cell transplant. Receptor source: a male patient aged 2 to 10 who had a stem cell transplant for acute myeloid leukemia, so the T cells may come from the graft donor.

At least ten counts were recorded for this clonotype. This chain uses TRBV12-3 or TRBV12-4 with TRBJ2-1, with D maybe TRBD2 (6 bases). The CDR3 has 15 amino acids. Between the trimmed V and J ends, which lost 2 bases and 5 bases, there was a span of 13 bases. CDR3 coding DNA: TGTGCCAGCAGTTTAACCCCTCGGGGGAACAATGAGCAGTTCTTC. Its translation is CASSLTPRGNNEQFF.

In its sample, this clonotype was seen many times. This chain's CDR3 is CSARTAGASNTGELFF. The CDR3 DNA sequence: TGCAGTGCTAGAACAGCGGGAGCATCGAACACCGGGGAGCTGTTTTTT. The V and J genes are TRBV20-1 and TRBJ2-2; 8 bases map to TRBD2. The CDR3 spans 16 residues. The germline CDR1 and CDR2 sequences are DFQATT and SNEGSKA (reference sequence). The J segment lost 0 bases and the V segment lost 2 bases, leaving 5 bases of the junction unmatched.

This clonotype was recorded a few times. In nucleotides, the CDR3 is TGTGCCAGCAGCCTCGACAGGGTCCGTGGCACTGAAGCTTTCTTT. Translation: CASSLDRVRGTEAFF. The J gene is TRBJ1-1, the V gene TRBV14; 7 nucleotides align to TRBD1. CDR3 length: 15 amino acids. The V segment lost 4 bases and the J segment 4 bases; nucleotides outside the gene matches: 9. CDR1 and CDR2 from the germline V gene are SGHDN and FVKESK.

Many counts were recorded for this clonotype. This chain connects TRBV12-3 or TRBV12-4 to TRBJ2-7, with no clear D. The CDR3 covers 15 residues. Trimming stripped 5 bases from V and 0 bases from J, with 14 bases between. The DNA of the CDR3 is TGTGCCAGCAGTCTTAGCCCAACTCTCTCCTACGAGCAGTACTTC. Protein: CASSLSPTLSYEQYF.

This clonotype showed up just a few times. The chain joins TRBV28 to TRBJ2-7, with 8 nucleotides matching TRBD1. CDR3 length: 13 residues. Germline lookup yields CDR1 MDHEN and CDR2 SYDVKM. The J segment lost 2 bases and the V segment lost 7 bases, leaving 4 bases of the junction unmatched. The CDR3 reads CASTDRATYEQYF. The CDR3 DNA follows: TGTGCCAGCACGGACAGGGCGACCTACGAGCAGTACTTC. The full variable domain, with the rest looked up from reference TRBV28 and TRBJ2-7, is DVKVTQSSRYLVKRTGEKVFLECVQDMDHENMFWYRQDPGLGLRLIYFSYDVKMKEKGDIPEGYSVSREKKERFSLILESASTNQTSMYLCASTDRATYEQYFGPGTRLTVT.

This clonotype has a handful of counts. The rearrangement links TRBV27 to TRBJ1-1; no clear D. The V end was cut by 5 bases, the J end by 7 bases, with 17 bases between. CDR3 size: 14 residues. In germline, CDR1 is MNHEY, CDR2 SMNVEV (reference sequence). This chain's CDR3 is CASSPQADVHEAFF. CDR3 DNA: TGTGCCAGCAGTCCCCAGGCCGACGTCCATGAAGCTTTCTTT.

In its sample, this clonotype was seen many times. The rearrangement joins TRBV29-1 to TRBJ2-2, with a possible D match to TRBD1 (6 bases). Germline V gene lookup returns CDR1 SQVTM and CDR2 ANQGSEA. The CDR3 has 13 residues. The V end was cut by 6 bases, the J end by 0 bases, with 8 bases between. The CDR3 bases are TGCAGCGTGGGGACACCGAACACCGGGGAGCTGTTTTTT. This sequence encodes CSVGTPNTGELFF.

Many counts were recorded for this clonotype. The CDR3 protein is CASSRTGTSFSTNEKLFF. The CDR3 bases are TGTGCCAGCAGTCGCACCGGGACATCGTTCTCAACTAATGAAAAACTGTTTTTT. The rearrangement uses TRBV6-5 and TRBJ1-4; a weak D match, TRBD1 (6 bases). V was shortened by 5 bases and J by 0 bases, with 19 bases between the two germline ends. Germline CDR1 reads MNHEY; CDR2 reads SVGAGI. The CDR3 is 18 residues long.

The chain combines TRBV7-2 with TRBJ1-6; D remains ambiguous. V lost 6 bases, J lost 7 bases, and 16 bases lay in between. The CDR3 is made up of 15 amino acids. In germline, CDR1 is SGHTA, CDR2 FQGNSA. This CDR3 reads CASSSRASLNSPLHF. In nucleotides, the CDR3 is TGTGCCAGCAGTTCTCGGGCCTCGCTAAATTCACCCCTCCACTTT.

The chain combines TRBV29-1 with TRBJ2-1, with unresolved D. Germline V gene lookup returns CDR1 SQVTM and CDR2 ANQGSEA. The CDR3 has 13 amino acids. V was shortened by 6 bases and J by 4 bases, with 13 bases between the two germline ends. CDR3 sequence reads: CSVDRDPYNEQFF. CDR3 DNA sequence: TGCAGCGTCGATAGAGACCCGTACAATGAGCAGTTCTTC.

This clonotype was counted ten times or more. The chain links TRBV20-1 to TRBJ2-3; 8 bases match TRBD1. The CDR3 is made up of 16 amino acids. The V gene end was trimmed by 3 bases and the J gene end by 6 bases; junction bases not matched to a gene: 14. The germline V gene encodes CDR1 DFQATT and CDR2 SNEGSKA (reference sequence). This CDR3 is CSASPPAQGAGDTQYF. The CDR3, as DNA: TGCAGTGCTAGCCCCCCTGCGCAGGGGGCTGGTGATACGCAGTATTTT.

This clonotype was counted many times. This sequence joins TRBV12-3 or TRBV12-4 and TRBJ1-1; D not resolved. This CDR3 has 13 residues. V lost 5 bases, J lost 0 bases, and 7 bases lay in between. CDR3 sequence: CASSPDLNTEAFF. CDR3 DNA sequence: TGTGCCAGCAGTCCAGACCTGAACACTGAAGCTTTCTTT.

This clonotype was seen repeatedly, ten times or more. The chain uses TRBV7-9 and TRBJ2-3; D not resolved. This CDR3 is 13 amino acids long. Germline V lookup: CDR1 SEHNR, CDR2 FQNEAQ (reference sequence). Trimming removed 5 bases from V and 0 bases from J, with 6 bases in between. CDR3 coding DNA: TGTGCCAGCAGCCCCGCCAGCACAGATACGCAGTATTTT. This gives the protein CASSPASTDTQYF. The variable domain in full, completed from reference TRBV7-9 and TRBJ2-3, reads DTGVSQNPRHKITKRGQNVTFRCDPISEHNRLYWYRQTLGQGPEFLTYFQNEAQLEKSRLLSDRFSAERPKGSFSTLEIQRTEQGDSAMYLCASSPASTDTQYFGPGTRLTVL.

The V gene is TRBV5-4, the J gene TRBJ1-5; no definite D call. The CDR3 consists of 15 residues. Germline V CDR1 and CDR2: SGHNT, YYREEE (reference sequence). With 0 bases removed from V and 2 bases from J, the gap between germline ends came to 9 bases. The CDR3, as DNA: TGTGCCAGCAGCTTGGGGCTCCAGTGCAATCAGCCCCAGCATTTT. Translation gives CASSLGLQCNQPQHF.

The chain carries TRBV3-1 and TRBJ2-5; D not resolved. CDR1 LGHDT and CDR2 YNNKEL come from the germline V gene (reference sequence). Deletions cut 1 base from V and 2 bases from J, with 14 bases between. The CDR3 is 16 amino acids. The CDR3 here is CASSQVSASLQETQYF. The CDR3 DNA reads as TGTGCCAGCAGCCAAGTTTCCGCCAGTCTGCAAGAGACCCAGTACTTC.

This chain joins TRBV29-1 and TRBJ2-1; D remains ambiguous. The CDR3 covers 11 residues. Looked up from germline, CDR1 is SQVTM and CDR2 is ANQGSEA. V was trimmed by 4 bases and J by 7 bases, leaving 8 bases between them. As DNA, the CDR3 is TGCAGCGTTGTTACCTCTAATGAGCAGTTCTTC. Protein product: CSVVTSNEQFF.

The V and J genes are TRBV4-1 and TRBJ2-7, with 8 bases fitting TRBD1. V was pared by 0 bases and J by 2 bases, with 6 bases of the junction left unmatched. The germline V gene encodes CDR1 MGHRA and CDR2 YSYEKL. The CDR3 spans 16 residues. The DNA for the CDR3 is TGCGCCAGCAGCCAAGAGAGGGGGACAGGACCCTACGAGCAGTACTTC. Translating gives CASSQERGTGPYEQYF.

At least ten counts were recorded for this clonotype. The chain combines TRBV7-3 with TRBJ2-3, with D unclear. Germline V gene sequence: CDR1 SGHTA, CDR2 FQGTGA. The CDR3 has 11 residues. The V end was cut by 2 bases, the J end by 4 bases, with 1 base between. The CDR3 DNA follows: TGTGCCAGCAGCTTATCAGATACGCAGTATTTT. Translation gives CASSLSDTQYF.